A selection of T cell receptor beta chains follows, all from one sample in a study of vaccination effects on CD4 cells after COVID-19. TCRdb's copy holds only in-frame clones and misses some; the assay was immunoSEQ multiplex PCR. This sample carries tens of thousands of clones, almost 80% of them seen once, and the ten largest clones take around 6.9%. The antigens for these receptors are not known. This specimen was CD4+ T cells from PBMCs cultured with SARS-CoV-2 spike peptides, taken after COVID-19 vaccination. The receptors shown here come from a human donor who received a COVID-19 vaccine. Some clones in this sample may be carry-over from other donors' samples. CDR3s include the opening cysteine and the closing phenylalanine or tryptophan. D genes are given only for firm matches. Rows give clone size only sometimes, using once, few, many, or a class for an expanded clone.

D: -
V: TRBV24-1
J: TRBJ2-3
size: -
length: 17
DNA: TGTGCCACCAGTGGTTTTCCAGGGGCGACGGACACAGATACGCAGTATTTT
CDR3: CATSGFPGATDTDTQYF

D: -
V: TRBV7-3
J: TRBJ2-1
size: few
length: 13
DNA: TGTGCCAGCAGCTTAAACCCCTACAATGAGCAGTTCTTC
CDR3: CASSLNPYNEQFF

D: -
V: TRBV2
J: TRBJ2-3
size: -
length: 17
DNA: TGTGCCAGCAGTGAATACCCTCAGGGAGAGGGAGCAGATACGCAGTATTTT
CDR3: CASSEYPQGEGADTQYF

D: TRBD1
V: TRBV10-3
J: TRBJ1-5
size: -
length: 13
DNA: TGTGCCTCCCGGGGACAGGGGTGGCAGCCCCAGCATTTT
CDR3: CASRGQGWQPQHF

D: -
V: TRBV2
J: TRBJ2-1
size: -
length: 13
DNA: TGTGCCAGCAGTGGGATTGACAGTGGCGAGCAGTTCTTC
CDR3: CASSGIDSGEQFF

D: -
V: TRBV3-1/TRBV3-2
J: TRBJ2-3
size: -
length: 14
DNA: TGTGCCAGCAGCCCTCCCGGCAGCGCAGATACGCAGTATTTT
CDR3: CASSPPGSADTQYF

D: -
V: TRBV5-1
J: TRBJ2-1
size: -
length: 14
DNA: TGCGCCAGCAGCTTGTATAGCTCCTACAATGAGCAGTTCTTC
CDR3: CASSLYSSYNEQFF

D: -
V: TRBV5-1
J: TRBJ2-1
size: -
length: 16
DNA: TGCGCCAGCAGCTTCTTGGGGACGAGCTCCTACAATGAGCAGTTCTTC
CDR3: CASSFLGTSSYNEQFF

D: TRBD1
V: TRBV27
J: TRBJ1-4
size: -
length: 15
DNA: TGTGCCAGCAGTCCCCTGACAGGGGCTAATGAAAAACTGTTTTTT
CDR3: CASSPLTGANEKLFF

D: -
V: TRBV6-1
J: TRBJ1-3
size: -
length: 16
DNA: TGTGCCAGCAGTGAATCGTTTAAGAGCTCTGGAAACACCATATATTTT
CDR3: CASSESFKSSGNTIYF

D: -
V: TRBV7-5
J: TRBJ2-2
size: few
length: 15
DNA: TGTGCCAGAACCCGAGGACAGGAGAACACCGGGGAGCTGTTTTTT
CDR3: CARTRGQENTGELFF

D: TRBD1
V: TRBV28
J: TRBJ1-2
size: -
length: 15
DNA: TGTGCCAGCAGTTTACTGGGACAGGGCCTAGGGGGCTACACCTTC
CDR3: CASSLLGQGLGGYTF

D: TRBD2
V: TRBV7-2
J: TRBJ2-5
size: -
length: 15
DNA: TGTGCCAGCACCTACCAGCGGGGGGGCGGAGAGACCCAGTACTTC
CDR3: CASTYQRGGGETQYF

D: -
V: TRBV12-3/TRBV12-4
J: TRBJ1-1
size: -
length: 13
DNA: TGTGCCAGCAGTCCCTTTGGGAACACTGAAGCTTTCTTT
CDR3: CASSPFGNTEAFF

D: -
V: TRBV19
J: TRBJ2-2
size: -
length: 16
DNA: TGTGCCAGTAGGCCCCGGGACTGGGTTTACACCGGGGAGCTGTTTTTT
CDR3: CASRPRDWVYTGELFF

D: -
V: TRBV9
J: TRBJ2-4
size: -
length: 13
DNA: TGTGCCAGCAGCCGGTCGGGTGGAAACATTCAGTACTTC
CDR3: CASSRSGGNIQYF

D: TRBD1
V: TRBV18
J: TRBJ2-3
size: -
length: 17
DNA: TGTGCCAGCTCACCACTCGACAGGGGGTCCGGCGCAGATACGCAGTATTTT
CDR3: CASSPLDRGSGADTQYF

D: -
V: TRBV4-1
J: TRBJ1-1
size: -
length: 15
DNA: TGCGCCAGCAGCCAAGATTGGGGGTTGAGGGGGGGAGCTTTCTTT
CDR3: CASSQDWGLRGGAFF

D: -
V: TRBV7-2
J: TRBJ2-4
size: -
length: 15
DNA: TGTGCCAGCAGCTTAGGTCTTACGGGCCAGAACATTCAGTACTTC
CDR3: CASSLGLTGQNIQYF

D: TRBD2
V: TRBV5-1
J: TRBJ2-3
size: once
length: 19
DNA: TGCGCCAGCAGCGGTGGAATCGGGACTAGCGGGGGTAGCGGTCGTACGCAGTATTTT
CDR3: CASSGGIGTSGGSGRTQYF

D: -
V: TRBV4-1
J: TRBJ1-5
size: -
length: 15
DNA: TGCGCCAGCAGCCTTTGGATGGGGGGGCATCAGCCCCAGCATTTT
CDR3: CASSLWMGGHQPQHF

D: -
V: TRBV5-1
J: TRBJ1-4
size: -
length: 14
DNA: TGCGCCAGCAGCTTAACAGCAACTAATGAAAAACTGTTTTTT
CDR3: CASSLTATNEKLFF

D: -
V: TRBV6-5
J: TRBJ1-6
size: -
length: 12
DNA: TGTGCCAGCAAAATGAGAAATTCACCCCTCCACTTT
CDR3: CASKMRNSPLHF

D: -
V: TRBV3-1/TRBV3-2
J: TRBJ1-6
size: -
length: 15
DNA: TGTGCCAGCAGTCGACAGCCGGGACAAAATTCACCCCTCCACTTT
CDR3: CASSRQPGQNSPLHF

D: -
V: TRBV6-1
J: TRBJ2-1
size: -
length: 17
DNA: TGTGCCAGCAGTGGAAGTGAGGGGGGAAGCTCCTACAATGAGCAGTTCTTC
CDR3: CASSGSEGGSSYNEQFF

D: -
V: TRBV6-5
J: TRBJ2-5
size: once
length: 14
DNA: TGCGCCAGCACCCTTCGCCGGGGGGCGGGGACCCAGTACTTC
CDR3: CASTLRRGAGTQYF

D: -
V: TRBV6-1
J: TRBJ1-4
size: -
length: 17
DNA: TGTGCCAGCAGTGAAGCGAGCAGGGTGGAGGCTAATGAAAAACTGTTTTTT
CDR3: CASSEASRVEANEKLFF

D: -
V: TRBV20-1
J: TRBJ2-5
size: once
length: 11
DNA: TGCAGTGCAGGTTATCAGGAGACCCAGTACTTC
CDR3: CSAGYQETQYF

D: -
V: TRBV28
J: TRBJ2-5
size: -
length: 13
DNA: TGTGCCAGCAGTTTAATAGGGTGGGAGACCCAGTACTTC
CDR3: CASSLIGWETQYF

D: TRBD1
V: TRBV28
J: TRBJ1-2
size: -
length: 13
DNA: TGTGCCAGCAGTCGGACAGGGAGACATGGCTACACCTTC
CDR3: CASSRTGRHGYTF

D: -
V: TRBV5-6
J: TRBJ1-2
size: -
length: 18
DNA: TGTGCCAGCAGCTGGGCCGGGACACTGGTATATACTAACTATGGCTACACCTTC
CDR3: CASSWAGTLVYTNYGYTF

D: -
V: TRBV4-1
J: TRBJ1-3
size: once
length: 16
DNA: TGCGCCAGCAGCCAAGAAAGGGAAAGCTCTGGAAACACCATATATTTT
CDR3: CASSQERESSGNTIYF

D: -
V: TRBV24-1
J: TRBJ2-2
size: -
length: 18
DNA: TGTGCCACCAGTGATTTTTTGGGGGCGACGATAAACACCGGGGAGCTGTTTTTT
CDR3: CATSDFLGATINTGELFF

D: -
V: TRBV9
J: TRBJ1-2
size: few
length: 14
DNA: TGTGCCAGCAGCGTAGTCGAGGCTACTTATGGCTACACCTTC
CDR3: CASSVVEATYGYTF

D: TRBD2
V: TRBV24-1
J: TRBJ2-1
size: few
length: 15
DNA: TGTGCCACCAGTGAGCTAGCGGGGAGGTACAATGAGCAGTTCTTC
CDR3: CATSELAGRYNEQFF

D: TRBD1
V: TRBV5-1
J: TRBJ1-4
size: -
length: 17
DNA: TGCGCCAGCAGCTTGGGGGGACAGGCCTCAACTAATGAAAAACTGTTTTTT
CDR3: CASSLGGQASTNEKLFF

D: TRBD2
V: TRBV5-1
J: TRBJ2-4
size: -
length: 16
DNA: TGCGCCAGCAGCCGCGGGGGGGAAGGAGCCAAAAACATTCAGTACTTC
CDR3: CASSRGGEGAKNIQYF

D: -
V: TRBV24-1
J: TRBJ2-6
size: -
length: 19
DNA: TGTGCCACCTTCCCTTTTTGGGATGTTTGGTCCTCTGGGGCCAACGTCCTGACTTTC
CDR3: CATFPFWDVWSSGANVLTF

D: TRBD2
V: TRBV2
J: TRBJ2-3
size: -
length: 14
DNA: TGTGCCGGGACTAGCGGGGTCAGGACAGATACGCAGTATTTT
CDR3: CAGTSGVRTDTQYF

D: TRBD2
V: TRBV6-5
J: TRBJ2-1
size: -
length: 14
DNA: TGTGCCAGCAGCCCCCCCGGGGGGTACAATGAGCAGTTCTTC
CDR3: CASSPPGGYNEQFF

D: TRBD2
V: TRBV2
J: TRBJ2-5
size: -
length: 17
DNA: TGTGCCAGCAGGAGGGTGCGGGGGGGCCTTAAAGTTGAGACCCAGTACTTC
CDR3: CASRRVRGGLKVETQYF

D: TRBD1
V: TRBV7-9
J: TRBJ1-2
size: -
length: 15
DNA: TGTGCCAGCAGCCCTCGCCGACAGGGTGTCTATGGCTACACCTTC
CDR3: CASSPRRQGVYGYTF

D: -
V: TRBV19
J: TRBJ2-1
size: -
length: 15
DNA: TGTGCCAGTAGCGTGGGGGCAACGCTGGGCAATGAGCAGTTCTTC
CDR3: CASSVGATLGNEQFF

D: -
V: TRBV6-5
J: TRBJ2-2
size: -
length: 16
DNA: TGTGCCAGCAGTTACTCTCCGGTTATGAACACCGGGGAGCTGTTTTTT
CDR3: CASSYSPVMNTGELFF

D: -
V: TRBV6-6
J: TRBJ1-5
size: few
length: 14
DNA: TGTGCCAGCAGGCCCCACATTGCGGGTCAGCCCCAGCATTTT
CDR3: CASRPHIAGQPQHF

D: -
V: TRBV20-1
J: TRBJ2-5
size: -
length: 11
DNA: TGCAGTGTCCTAGTTTTAGAGACCCAGTACTTC
CDR3: CSVLVLETQYF

D: -
V: TRBV7-9
J: TRBJ1-3
size: -
length: 12
DNA: TGTGCCAGCAGCTTAGCCGGAAACACCATATATTTT
CDR3: CASSLAGNTIYF

D: -
V: TRBV4-1
J: TRBJ2-3
size: -
length: 16
DNA: TGCGCCAGCAGCCAAGATCGCAGCGATAGCACAGATACGCAGTATTTT
CDR3: CASSQDRSDSTDTQYF

D: -
V: TRBV30
J: TRBJ1-2
size: -
length: 19
DNA: TGTGCCTGGACCCACTACACGGGGAAGGGAATTTGGAAAAACTATGGCTACACCTTC
CDR3: CAWTHYTGKGIWKNYGYTF

D: -
V: TRBV18
J: TRBJ2-3
size: few
length: 13
DNA: TGTGCCAGCTCACCCCCGGGCACAGATACGCAGTATTTT
CDR3: CASSPPGTDTQYF

D: TRBD1
V: TRBV19
J: TRBJ1-2
size: -
length: 13
DNA: TGTGCCAGTAGCCCGGGACAGACCTATGGCTACACCTTC
CDR3: CASSPGQTYGYTF

D: -
V: TRBV24-1
J: TRBJ2-3
size: -
length: 15
DNA: TGTGCCACCAGTGCCATTGGACAGCCCACAGATACGCAGTATTTT
CDR3: CATSAIGQPTDTQYF

D: TRBD1
V: TRBV19
J: TRBJ2-5
size: -
length: 14
DNA: TGTGCCAGTAGTAACAGGGGCCACCAAGAGACCCAGTACTTC
CDR3: CASSNRGHQETQYF

D: -
V: TRBV6-5
J: TRBJ1-1
size: -
length: 12
DNA: TGTGCCAGCAGTTCGTCGGACACTGAAGCTTTCTTT
CDR3: CASSSSDTEAFF

D: -
V: TRBV5-1
J: TRBJ1-2
size: -
length: 14
DNA: TGCGCCAGCAGCTTGGGGGACGGGAACTATGGCTACACCTTC
CDR3: CASSLGDGNYGYTF

D: -
V: TRBV5-6
J: TRBJ2-1
size: once
length: 13
DNA: TGTGCCAGCAGCTTGAAGGAATCCCATGAGCAGTTCTTC
CDR3: CASSLKESHEQFF

D: -
V: TRBV7-9
J: TRBJ2-2
size: -
length: 15
DNA: TGTGCCAGCAGCGACTTAGGACAAGGCACCGGGGAGCTGTTTTTT
CDR3: CASSDLGQGTGELFF

D: -
V: TRBV5-8
J: TRBJ1-3
size: -
length: 16
DNA: TGTGCCAGCAGCTTGGGAAGCTTCAACTCTGGAAACACCATATATTTT
CDR3: CASSLGSFNSGNTIYF

D: -
V: TRBV12-3/TRBV12-4
J: TRBJ1-1
size: once
length: 13
DNA: TGTGCCAGCAGTTTAATGAGGAACACTGAAGCTTTCTTT
CDR3: CASSLMRNTEAFF